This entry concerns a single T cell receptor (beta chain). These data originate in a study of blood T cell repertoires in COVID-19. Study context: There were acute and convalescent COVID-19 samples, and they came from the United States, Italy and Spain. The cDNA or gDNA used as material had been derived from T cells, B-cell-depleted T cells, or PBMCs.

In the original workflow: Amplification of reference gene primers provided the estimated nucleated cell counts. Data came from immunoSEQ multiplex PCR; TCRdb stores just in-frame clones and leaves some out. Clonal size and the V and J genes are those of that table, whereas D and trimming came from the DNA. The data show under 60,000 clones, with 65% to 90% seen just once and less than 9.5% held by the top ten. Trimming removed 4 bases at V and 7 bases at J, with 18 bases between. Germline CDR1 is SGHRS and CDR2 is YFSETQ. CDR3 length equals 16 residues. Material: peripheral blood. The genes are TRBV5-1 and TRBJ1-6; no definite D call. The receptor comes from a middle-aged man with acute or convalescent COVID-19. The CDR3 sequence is CASSLGGRPPNSPLHF. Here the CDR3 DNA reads TGCGCCAGCAGCCTAGGAGGACGCCCCCCAAATTCACCCCTCCACTTT.